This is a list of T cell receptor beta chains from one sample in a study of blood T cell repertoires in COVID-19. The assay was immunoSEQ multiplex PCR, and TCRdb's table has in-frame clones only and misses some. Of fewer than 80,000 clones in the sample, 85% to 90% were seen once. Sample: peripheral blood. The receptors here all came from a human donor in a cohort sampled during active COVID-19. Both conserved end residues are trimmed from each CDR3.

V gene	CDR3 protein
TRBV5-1	ASSSKTSGNLLYYEQY
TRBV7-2	ASSPGGRSYEQY
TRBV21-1	ASSNTSGGSNTGELF
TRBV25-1	ASSEYRRGYFQETQY
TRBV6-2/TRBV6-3	ASSYERVDRTSEQY
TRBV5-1	ASSFIETSYNEQF
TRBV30	AWSHNRGRDEQY
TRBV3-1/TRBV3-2	ASITGGNTGELF
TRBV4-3	ASSQDWGVSSYEQY
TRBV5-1	ASSSKAGTGGNSPLH
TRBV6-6	ASSPEPSVRSYNEQF
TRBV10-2	ASSESTVSTDTQY
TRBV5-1	ASTQGTRYQETQY
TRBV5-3	ARSLKGDEADTQY
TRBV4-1	ASSQGSSGANVLT